These 18 T cell receptor beta chains came from one sample sequenced in a study of T-cell reconstitution after alpha-beta-depleted transplantation in children. Preparing the TCRbeta library involved the use of unique molecular identifiers. TCRdb reprocessed the PCR reads with MiXCR, giving one entry per CDR3 protein. The sample gives 250,000 to 400,000 distinct CDR3 sequences, around 25% of which show up once; 10% to 11% is in the top ten. The sequencing here drew on PBMCs, mostly from graft donor cells, taken 180 days after TCRalphabeta/CD19-depleted stem cell transplant. The receptors were gathered from a male patient aged 10-17 years who had a stem cell transplant for acute lymphoblastic leukemia, so the T cells may come from the graft donor.

The chain uses TRBV7-8 and TRBJ2-3; 9 bases fit TRBD2. The germline gives CDR1 SGHVS, CDR2 FQNEAQ. The CDR3 totals 18 residues. With V trimmed by 1 base and J by 0 bases, 8 bases remained unmatched. DNA of the CDR3: TGTGCCAGCAGCTTAGAGGCGGGAGGGGCTTCTAGCACAGATACGCAGTATTTT. Translating it yields CASSLEAGGASSTDTQYF.

This clonotype was picked up a small number of times. The CDR3 loop is CASSLLQAGEQYF. Here the CDR3 DNA reads TGCGCCAGCAGCTTGCTCCAGGCTGGCGAGCAGTACTTC. This chain uses TRBV5-1 with TRBJ2-7, with D unclear. Trimming stripped 1 base from V and 6 bases from J, with 11 bases between. Germline V gene lookup returns CDR1 SGHRS and CDR2 YFSETQ. This CDR3 is 13 amino acids long.

This clonotype was observed at least ten times. The chain links TRBV20-1 to TRBJ2-1, with D possibly matching TRBD2 (6 bases). Germline V lookup: CDR1 DFQATT, CDR2 SNEGSKA (reference sequence). The CDR3 consists of 15 residues. Trimming pared 6 bases from V and 0 bases from J, leaving 15 bases between. DNA for the CDR3: TGCAGTGCGCCGTCTAGCGAGAGCTCCTACAATGAGCAGTTCTTC. Encoded protein: CSAPSSESSYNEQFF.

The genes are TRBV5-1 and TRBJ1-1; D not certain. Germline V CDR1 and CDR2: SGHRS, YFSETQ. This CDR3 has 15 amino acids. V lost 0 bases and J 3 bases, leaving 12 bases between the germline ends. The CDR3 DNA is TGCGCCAGCAGCTTGGTACCCGGTTTGGACACTGAAGCTTTCTTT. Translated, it gives CASSLVPGLDTEAFF.

This clonotype came up a few times. The chain combines TRBV15 with TRBJ1-5; weak D call: TRBD1 (5 bases). Germline lookup yields CDR1 LNHNV and CDR2 YYDKDF (reference sequence). The CDR3 spans 17 residues. The V end lost 3 bases, the J end lost 0 bases, and 15 bases lay between the germline ends. Here the CDR3 DNA reads TGTGCCACCAGCAGGACGGGGACCGCTTATAGCAATCAGCCCCAGCATTTT. Its protein product is CATSRTGTAYSNQPQHF.

On this clonotype itself: Germline and junction disagree at one end, which may indicate a read error. The CDR3 bases are TGTGCCAGCAGTTTATCCTCGGCTAGCGATGCCGTCTTC. Encoded protein: CASSLSSASDAVF. The V and J genes are TRBV27 and TRBJ2-1; D is perhaps TRBD2 (6 bases). The CDR3 contains 13 residues. Germline-derived CDR1 and CDR2 are MNHEY and SMNVEV (reference sequence).

This clonotype was observed a few times. The chain combines TRBV15 with TRBJ1-1, with unresolved D. This CDR3 has 14 residues. CDR1 and CDR2 from the germline V gene are LNHNV and YYDKDF (reference sequence). Trimming removed 1 base from V and 1 base from J, with 7 bases in between. CDR3: CATSRVEPNTEAFF. The CDR3 DNA sequence: TGTGCCACCAGCAGAGTGGAGCCGAACACTGAAGCTTTCTTT.

This clonotype turned up a few times. The chain is built from TRBV5-1 and TRBJ2-7, with a tentative D call TRBD2 (5 bases). CDR1 and CDR2 (germline): SGHRS, YFSETQ. Trimming left V 2 bases short and J 4 bases short, with 10 bases between. This CDR3 is built from 13 residues. In DNA form, the CDR3 reads TGCGCCAGCAGCTTTGAGGGAGTATACGAGCAGTACTTC. As protein: CASSFEGVYEQYF.

In this sample, this clonotype turned up a few times. This chain connects TRBV2 to TRBJ2-1; no reliable D call. Looked up from germline, CDR1 is SNHLY and CDR2 is FYNNEI. CDR3 size: 11 residues. Trimming shortened V by 5 bases and J by 13 bases, and 12 bases separated the two germline ends. Here the CDR3 DNA reads TGTGCCAGCAGTACTACCTCAGCCCAGTTCTTC. Its protein product is CASSTTSAQFF.

This clonotype was counted a few times. The J gene is TRBJ2-1, the V gene TRBV6-5; 9 bases fit TRBD1. Trimming removed 3 bases from V and 4 bases from J; junction bases left unmatched: 4. The germline V gene encodes CDR1 MNHEY and CDR2 SVGAGI. This CDR3 is built from 15 residues. CDR3 loop: CASSYGTGKYNEQFF. The CDR3, as DNA: TGTGCCAGCAGTTATGGGACAGGGAAGTACAATGAGCAGTTCTTC.

There are a few counts of this clonotype. This rearrangement joins TRBV27 to TRBJ2-1; 11 bases align to TRBD1. The CDR3 runs 20 residues. V dropped 3 bases and J dropped 1; count of bases not matched to a gene: 14. CDR1 and CDR2 (germline): MNHEY, SMNVEV (reference sequence). The CDR3 here is CASSFFSGTGGLESYNEQFF. Written as DNA, the CDR3 is TGTGCCAGCAGTTTCTTCTCCGGGACAGGGGGATTAGAGTCCTACAATGAGCAGTTCTTC.

The rearrangement joins TRBV9 to TRBJ2-7; D not resolved. This CDR3 region has 13 residues. CDR1 SGDLS and CDR2 YYNGEE come from the germline V gene. V lost 2 bases to trimming and J lost 4 bases, with 10 bases between them. The CDR3 DNA is TGTGCCAGCAGCGTGTCGGCCCAGTACGAGCAGTACTTC. It translates to CASSVSAQYEQYF.

The chain has TRBV5-1 and TRBJ2-4; 7 nucleotides line up with TRBD1. The CDR3 has 19 residues. The ends lost 5 bases at V and 0 bases at J; junction bases unmatched: 17. Germline lookup yields CDR1 SGHRS and CDR2 YFSETQ. The CDR3 loop reads CASRLGQLEGTLAKNIQYF. The CDR3 DNA reads TGCGCCAGCAGGCTGGGACAGCTTGAAGGGACATTAGCCAAAAACATTCAGTACTTC. Combining the CDR3 with reference TRBV5-1 and TRBJ2-4 gives the whole variable domain KAGVTQTPRYLIKTRGQQVTLSCSPISGHRSVSWYQQTPGQGLQFLFEYFSETQRNKGNFPGRFSGRQFSNSRSEMNVSTLELGDSALYLCASRLGQLEGTLAKNIQYFGAGTRLSVL.

The V gene is TRBV7-9, the J gene TRBJ2-7, with 8 bases that match TRBD1. Germline V CDR1 and CDR2: SEHNR, FQNEAQ (reference sequence). Unmatched junction bases numbered 10, after V lost 1 base and J lost 2 bases. The CDR3 consists of 17 residues. This chain's CDR3 is CASSLETLGQGTYEQYF. CDR3 nucleotides: TGTGCCAGCAGCTTAGAAACGTTAGGACAGGGAACCTACGAGCAGTACTTC.

V and J are TRBV18 and TRBJ1-4; 10 positions match TRBD1. Germline V gene data show CDR1 as KGHSH and CDR2 as LQKENI. This CDR3 has 16 residues. Losses at the gene ends were 6 bases for V and 8 bases for J; bases not matched to a gene: 12. The CDR3 protein is CASSPAMTGGDEKLFF. CDR3 bases: TGTGCCAGCTCTCCCGCTATGACAGGGGGCGACGAAAAACTGTTTTTT.

The V call is TRBV5-1, the J call TRBJ1-1, with a weak D call TRBD1 (6 bases). The V end was cut by 4 bases, the J end by 1 base, with 38 bases between. This CDR3 region has 23 residues. CDR1 and CDR2 (germline): SGHRS, YFSETQ. The CDR3 DNA reads TGCGCCAGCAGCCCCTGGCGACAGGAGTGGTTTGGCCCAGGGAAAGCCGGGAACACTGAAGCTTTCTTT. The encoded protein is CASSPWRQEWFGPGKAGNTEAFF.

The rearrangement joins TRBV3-1 to TRBJ2-3; no clear D gene. The V and J ends lost 5 bases and 9 bases respectively, with 15 bases between them. Germline values: CDR1 LGHDT, CDR2 YNNKEL (reference sequence). The length of the CDR3 is 13 residues. The CDR3 nucleotides are TGTGCCAGCAGCAACCATGAGATTCGAACGCAGTATTTT. It translates to CASSNHEIRTQYF.

V gene TRBV13 combines with J gene TRBJ1-1; no clear D gene. The germline V gene has CDR1 PRHDT and CDR2 FYEKMQ (reference sequence). The V end was cut by 5 bases, the J end by 11 bases, with 18 bases between. This CDR3 contains 13 residues. The CDR3 DNA reads TGTGCCAGCAGCCGGTTGGACGGACGAGGGGCTTTCTTT. Its protein is CASSRLDGRGAFF.